This T cell receptor beta chain was retrieved from a study of breast tumors, draining lymph nodes, adjacent tissues. This clonotype has at least ten counts. TCRdb re-analysed the multiplex PCR reads in MiXCR, keeping a single row per CDR3 protein. Of fewer than 200,000 distinct CDR3 sequences in the sample, roughly a third were seen once. V gave up 1 base and J gave up 0 bases, with 11 bases separating them. Germline loops: CDR1 SGHDT, CDR2 YYEEEE. The CDR3 has 16 residues. Samples came from axillary lymph nodes draining the breast cancer. The sample was axillary lymph node tissue. The receptor comes from a female donor with breast cancer. Some clones in this sample may be carry-over from other donors' samples. The chain uses TRBV5-6 and TRBJ1-3, with unresolved D. The CDR3 loop reads CASSLKQTFSGNTIYF. CDR3 nucleotide sequence: TGTGCCAGCAGCTTGAAACAGACCTTCTCTGGAAACACCATATATTTT. The full variable domain, rest sourced from reference TRBV5-6 and TRBJ1-3, is DAGVTQSPTHLIKTRGQQVTLRCSPKSGHDTVSWYQQALGQGPQFIFQYYEEEERQRGNFPDRFSGHQFPNYSSELNVNALLLGDSALYLCASSLKQTFSGNTIYFGEGSWLTVV.